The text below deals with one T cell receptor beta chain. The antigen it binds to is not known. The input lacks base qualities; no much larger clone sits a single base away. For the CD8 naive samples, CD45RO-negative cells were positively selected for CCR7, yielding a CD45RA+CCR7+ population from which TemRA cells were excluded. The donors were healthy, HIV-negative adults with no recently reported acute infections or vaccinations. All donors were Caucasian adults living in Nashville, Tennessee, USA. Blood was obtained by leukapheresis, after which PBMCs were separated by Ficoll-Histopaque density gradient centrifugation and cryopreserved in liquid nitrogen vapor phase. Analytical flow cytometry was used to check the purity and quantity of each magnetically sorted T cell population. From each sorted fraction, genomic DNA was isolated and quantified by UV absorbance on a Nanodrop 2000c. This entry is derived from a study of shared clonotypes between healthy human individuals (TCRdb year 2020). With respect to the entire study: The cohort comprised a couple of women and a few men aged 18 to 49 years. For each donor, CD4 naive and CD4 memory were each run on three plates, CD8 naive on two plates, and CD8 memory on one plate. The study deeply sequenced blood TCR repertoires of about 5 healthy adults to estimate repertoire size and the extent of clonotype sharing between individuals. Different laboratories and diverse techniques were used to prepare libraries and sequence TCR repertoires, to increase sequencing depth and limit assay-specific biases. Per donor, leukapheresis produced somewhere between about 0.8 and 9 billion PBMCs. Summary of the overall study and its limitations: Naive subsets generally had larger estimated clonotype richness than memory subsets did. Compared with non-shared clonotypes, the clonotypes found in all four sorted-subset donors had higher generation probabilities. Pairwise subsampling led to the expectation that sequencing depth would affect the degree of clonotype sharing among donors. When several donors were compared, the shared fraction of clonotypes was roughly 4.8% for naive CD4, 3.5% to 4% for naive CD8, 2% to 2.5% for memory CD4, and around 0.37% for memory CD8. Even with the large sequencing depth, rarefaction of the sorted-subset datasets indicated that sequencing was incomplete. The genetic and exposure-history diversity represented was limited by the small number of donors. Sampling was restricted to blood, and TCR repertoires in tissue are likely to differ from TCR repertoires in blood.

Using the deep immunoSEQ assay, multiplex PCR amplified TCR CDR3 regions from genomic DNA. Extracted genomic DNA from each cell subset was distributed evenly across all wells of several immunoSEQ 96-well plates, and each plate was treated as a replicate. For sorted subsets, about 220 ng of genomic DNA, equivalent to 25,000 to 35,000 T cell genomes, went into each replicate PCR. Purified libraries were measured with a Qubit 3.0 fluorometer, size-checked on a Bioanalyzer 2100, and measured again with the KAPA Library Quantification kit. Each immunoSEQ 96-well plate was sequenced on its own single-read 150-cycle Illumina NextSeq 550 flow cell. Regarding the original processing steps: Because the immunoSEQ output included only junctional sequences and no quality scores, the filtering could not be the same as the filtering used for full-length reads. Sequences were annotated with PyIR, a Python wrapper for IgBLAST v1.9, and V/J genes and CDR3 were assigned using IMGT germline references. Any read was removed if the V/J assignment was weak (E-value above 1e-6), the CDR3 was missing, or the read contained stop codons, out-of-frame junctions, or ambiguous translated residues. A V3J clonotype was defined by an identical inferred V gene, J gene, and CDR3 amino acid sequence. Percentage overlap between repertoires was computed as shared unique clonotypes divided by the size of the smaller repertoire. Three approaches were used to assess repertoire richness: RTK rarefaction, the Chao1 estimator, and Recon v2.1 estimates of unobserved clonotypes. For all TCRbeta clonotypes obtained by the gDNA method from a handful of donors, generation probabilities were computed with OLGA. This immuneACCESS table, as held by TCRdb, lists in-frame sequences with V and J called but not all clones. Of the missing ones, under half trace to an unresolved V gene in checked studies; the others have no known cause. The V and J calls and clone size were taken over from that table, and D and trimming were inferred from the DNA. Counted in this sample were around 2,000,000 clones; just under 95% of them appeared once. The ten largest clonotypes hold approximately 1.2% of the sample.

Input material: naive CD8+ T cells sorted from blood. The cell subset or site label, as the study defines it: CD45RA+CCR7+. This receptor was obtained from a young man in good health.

The CDR3 in this case is CASSYLGAGPSGELFF. The bases are TGTGCCAGCAGTTATCTGGGGGCTGGGCCATCAGGGGAGCTGTTTTTT. Recombination connected TRBV6-6 to TRBJ2-2; tentative D gene TRBD1, with 6 bases matching. Reading from cysteine to phenylalanine, the CDR3 counts 16 amino acids. Only the CDR3 part of the read is kept: 48 bases, read in frame from the first base. V drops 3 bases and J drops 8 bases, leaving 19 bases in between. CDR1 and CDR2, per the germline V gene (reference sequence), are MNHNY and SVGAGI.